Sequencing of this T cell receptor (beta chain) was carried out in a study of T cell responses to AZD1222 COVID-19 vaccine. Produced via immunoSEQ multiplex PCR; TCRdb's table is partial and in-frame only. The sample holds around 180,000 clones, around 87% seen once. About this clone itself: What it binds is unknown.

Overall study findings and caveats: Dominant at 160-218 and 743-854, vaccine-associated CD4 TCRs also spanned spike. Donors were chiefly white British, with a greater number of females, and clonal diversity was perhaps underestimated. Repertoire sampling was restricted to post-peak T cell response timepoints. The study found Spike-specific TCR breadth and depth rose after two AZD1222 doses.

Germline values: CDR1 GTSNPN, CDR2 SVGIG (reference sequence). The CDR3 is made up of 12 amino acids. V dropped 2 bases and J dropped 7 bases, with 12 bases sitting between them. Specimen: peripheral blood, collected on day 0 of AZD1222 vaccination. The chain couples TRBV30 to TRBJ2-7; unclear D gene. The receptor's source is an adult in good health. In nucleotides, the CDR3 is TGTGCCTGGAGTCCATGGGGAAAAGAGCAGTACTTC. Residues: CAWSPWGKEQYF.